This TCR beta chain is drawn from a study of shared clonotypes between healthy human individuals (dated by TCRdb to about 2020). A note on the overall study: The cohort included three men and a couple of women between 18 and 49 years of age. To estimate repertoire size and how much clonotype sharing occurs between individuals, the study deeply sequenced the blood TCR repertoires of about 5 healthy adults. Different laboratories and diverse techniques were used to prepare libraries and sequence TCR repertoires, to increase sequencing depth and limit assay-specific biases. Per donor, leukapheresis produced somewhere between about 0.9 and 9.5 billion PBMCs.

Overall study outcomes, separate from this receptor: Only blood was sampled, and tissue TCR repertoires likely differ from those in blood. Pairwise subsampling led to the expectation that sequencing depth would affect the degree of clonotype sharing among donors. The genetic and exposure-history diversity represented was limited by the small number of donors.

TCR CDR3 regions were amplified from genomic DNA by multiplex PCR using the deep immunoSEQ assay. Genomic DNA extracted from each cell subset was distributed evenly over all wells of several immunoSEQ 96-well plates, and each plate served as one replicate. Each replicate PCR for unsorted PBMC received roughly 290 ng genomic DNA, equal to 30,000 or so T cell genomes. Ten immunoSEQ deep assay plates were used to sequence the unsorted PBMC genomic DNA. The purified libraries were quantified using a Qubit 3.0 fluorometer, sized with a Bioanalyzer 2100, and then quantified again using the KAPA Library Quantification kit. Every immunoSEQ 96-well plate was sequenced on a separate single-read 150-cycle Illumina NextSeq 550 flow cell. From the authors' description of their analysis: The immunoSEQ output contained only junctional sequences without quality scores, so filtering could not match that applied to full-length reads. Sequences were annotated with PyIR, a Python wrapper for IgBLAST v1.9, using IMGT germline references to assign V/J genes and CDR3. Reads with weak V/J assignments (E-value above 1e-6), missing CDR3, stop codons, out-of-frame junctions, or ambiguous translated residues were removed. V3J clonotypes were defined as sequences sharing an identical inferred V gene, J gene, and CDR3 amino acid sequence. Percentage overlap between repertoires was calculated by dividing the number of shared unique clonotypes by the size of the smaller repertoire. RTK rarefaction, the Chao1 estimator, and Recon v2.1 estimates of unobserved clonotypes were used to assess repertoire richness. In its TCRdb copy, this immuneACCESS table keeps in-frame sequences only and misses some clones. Where compared with another copy, unresolved V genes explain less than half of these, and the others have no known cause. From that table come the V and J calls and clone size; the DNA was used to work out D and trimming. This sample has under 600,000 clones in its table, and approximately 79% of those were observed once. The ten largest clones represent around 12% of the sample.

The CDR3, from cysteine to phenylalanine, totals 17 residues. The sequence is cut down to CDR3 DNA, 51 bases in frame from base 1. The germline V gene (reference sequence) specifies LNHNV as CDR1 and YYDKDF as CDR2. After removal of 1 base from V and 6 bases from J, the junction retains 5 bases not matched to a gene. With respect to this clone: This clone's antigen is unknown. The record has no base qualities; no much larger clone is one base away.

The donors were healthy, HIV-negative adults who had no recently reported acute infections or vaccinations. All donors were Caucasian adults living in Nashville, Tennessee, USA. For unsorted samples, roughly 91 million PBMCs were counted, and genomic DNA was extracted using the QIAamp DNA Blood Mini kit. Blood was obtained by leukapheresis, after which PBMCs were separated by Ficoll-Histopaque density gradient centrifugation and cryopreserved in liquid nitrogen vapor phase. The rearranged chain carries TRBV15 and TRBJ2-2; 13 central nucleotides agree with TRBD2. Source material: PBMCs. This clonotype originated in a middle-aged woman in good health. Some clones in this sample may be carry-over from other donors' samples. The CDR3 region has the sequence CATSRGQTSGRAGELFF. The DNA is as follows: TGTGCCACCAGCAGAGGTCAAACTAGCGGGAGGGCCGGGGAGCTGTTTTTT.